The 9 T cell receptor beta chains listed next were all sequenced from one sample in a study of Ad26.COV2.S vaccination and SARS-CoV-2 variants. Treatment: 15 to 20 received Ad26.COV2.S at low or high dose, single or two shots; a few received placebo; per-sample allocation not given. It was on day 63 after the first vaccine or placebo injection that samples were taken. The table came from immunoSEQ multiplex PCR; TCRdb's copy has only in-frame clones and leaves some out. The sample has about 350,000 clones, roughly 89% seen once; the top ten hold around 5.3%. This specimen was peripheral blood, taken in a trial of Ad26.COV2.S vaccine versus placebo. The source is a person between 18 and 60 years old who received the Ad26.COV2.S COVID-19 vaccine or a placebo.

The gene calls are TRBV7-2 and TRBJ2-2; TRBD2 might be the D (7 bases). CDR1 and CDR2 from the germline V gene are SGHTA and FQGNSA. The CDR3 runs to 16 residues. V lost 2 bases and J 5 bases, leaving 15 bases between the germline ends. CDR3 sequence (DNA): TGTGCCAGCAGCTTACGACGGGGGGCTGGAACCGGGGAGCTGTTTTTT. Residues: CASSLRRGAGTGELFF.

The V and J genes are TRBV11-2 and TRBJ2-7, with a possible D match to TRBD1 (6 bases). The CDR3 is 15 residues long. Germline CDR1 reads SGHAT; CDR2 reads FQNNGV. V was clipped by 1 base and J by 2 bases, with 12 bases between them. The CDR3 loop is CASSLGSGVPYEQYF. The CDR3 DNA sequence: TGTGCCAGCAGCTTAGGTTCAGGGGTTCCCTACGAGCAGTACTTC.

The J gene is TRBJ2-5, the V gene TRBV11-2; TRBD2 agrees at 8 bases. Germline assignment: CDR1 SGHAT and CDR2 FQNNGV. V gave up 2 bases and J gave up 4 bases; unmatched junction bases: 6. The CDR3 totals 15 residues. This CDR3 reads CASSLTGGMLETQYF. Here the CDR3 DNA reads TGTGCCAGCAGCTTAACGGGAGGGATGTTAGAGACCCAGTACTTC.

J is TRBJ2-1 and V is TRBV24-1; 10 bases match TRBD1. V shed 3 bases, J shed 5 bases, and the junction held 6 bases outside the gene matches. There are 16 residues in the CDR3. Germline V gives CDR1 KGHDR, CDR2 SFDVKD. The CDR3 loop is CATSDPRQGANNEQFF. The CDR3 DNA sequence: TGTGCCACCAGTGATCCGAGACAGGGGGCAAACAATGAGCAGTTCTTC.

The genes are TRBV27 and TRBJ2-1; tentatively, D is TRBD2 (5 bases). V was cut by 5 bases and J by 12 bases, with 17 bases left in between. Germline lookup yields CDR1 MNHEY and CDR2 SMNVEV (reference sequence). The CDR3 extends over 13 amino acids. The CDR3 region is CASSPPRGYGQFF. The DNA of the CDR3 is TGTGCCAGCAGTCCGCCGAGAGGGTACGGGCAGTTCTTC.

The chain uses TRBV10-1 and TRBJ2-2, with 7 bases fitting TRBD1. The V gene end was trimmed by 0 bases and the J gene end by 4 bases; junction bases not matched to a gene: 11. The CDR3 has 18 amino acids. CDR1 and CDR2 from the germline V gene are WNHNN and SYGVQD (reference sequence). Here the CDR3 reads CASSESGLKQGTTGELFF. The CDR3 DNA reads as TGCGCCAGCAGTGAGTCAGGCCTCAAACAGGGGACCACCGGGGAGCTGTTTTTT.

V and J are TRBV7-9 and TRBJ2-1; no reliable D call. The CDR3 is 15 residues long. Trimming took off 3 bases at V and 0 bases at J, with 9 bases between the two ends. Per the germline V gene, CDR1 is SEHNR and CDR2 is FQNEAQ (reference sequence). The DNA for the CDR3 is TGTGCCAGCAGCTTTTGGGAAAGCTCCTACAATGAGCAGTTCTTC. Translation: CASSFWESSYNEQFF.

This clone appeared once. The CDR3 reads CASSPGTRNEKLFF. For the CDR3, the DNA is TGTGCCAGCAGCCCGGGGACACGCAATGAAAAACTGTTTTTT. The chain has TRBV5-4 and TRBJ1-4; D is perhaps TRBD1 (6 bases). This CDR3 spans 14 amino acids. V was shortened by 4 bases and J by 5 bases, with 12 bases between the two germline ends. CDR1 is SGHNT and CDR2 is YYREEE in the germline V gene (reference sequence).

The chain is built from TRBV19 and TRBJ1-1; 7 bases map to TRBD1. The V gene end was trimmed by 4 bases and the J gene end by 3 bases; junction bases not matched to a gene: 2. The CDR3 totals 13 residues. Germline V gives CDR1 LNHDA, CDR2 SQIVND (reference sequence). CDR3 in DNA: TGTGCCAGTAGTAGAGACAGGGACACTGAAGCTTTCTTT. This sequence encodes CASSRDRDTEAFF.